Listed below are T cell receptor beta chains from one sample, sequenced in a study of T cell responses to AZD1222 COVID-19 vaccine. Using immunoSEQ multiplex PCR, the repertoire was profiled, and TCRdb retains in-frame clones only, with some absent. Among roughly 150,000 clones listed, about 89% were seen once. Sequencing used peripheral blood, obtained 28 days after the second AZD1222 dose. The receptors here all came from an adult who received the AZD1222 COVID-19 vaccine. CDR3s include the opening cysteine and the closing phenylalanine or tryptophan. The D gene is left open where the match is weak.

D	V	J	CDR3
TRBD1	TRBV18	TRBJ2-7	CASSTGFNYEQYF
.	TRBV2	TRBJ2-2	CASSEAMGRNTGELFF
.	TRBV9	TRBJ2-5	CASSVGEAGGAETQYF
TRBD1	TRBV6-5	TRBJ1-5	CASSSYRGGAGQPQHF
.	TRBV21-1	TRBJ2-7	CASSKDYGSNYYEQYF
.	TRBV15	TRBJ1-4	CATSRDQMGSLFF
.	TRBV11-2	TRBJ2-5	CASSRGAQQGLGETQYF
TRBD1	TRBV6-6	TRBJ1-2	CASRLGQGAGGYTF
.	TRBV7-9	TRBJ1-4	CASMVAGNNEKLFF
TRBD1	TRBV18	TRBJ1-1	CASSPRGQGNTEAFF
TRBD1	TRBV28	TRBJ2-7	CASSQQGYYEQYF
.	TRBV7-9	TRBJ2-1	CASSLVSSEPYNEQFF
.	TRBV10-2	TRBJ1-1	CASTANTEAFF